This TCR beta chain derives from a study of read filtering for tumor transcriptome and immune sequencing. For the study at large: R-ISS stage counts were eight or nine for I, approximately 15 for II, 6 or 7 for III. General study points: IR-seq captured clonotypes deeper and more reliably than RNA-seq.

Germline CDR1 reads SGDLS; CDR2 reads YYNGEE. The trim removed 3 bases at V and 3 bases at J, leaving 6 bases unmatched. The CDR3 runs to 15 residues. Molecular barcoded adaptors covering alpha/delta and beta/gamma chains were used on approximately 400 ng RNA. TCRdb re-called the reads through MiXCR, storing one row per CDR3 protein. The repertoire holds around 23,000 distinct CDR3 sequences, less than 25% seen once, with about half in the top ten. This clonotype came up many times. The antigen is not known. Bone marrow was sampled from every patient at the time of active disease. Sequencing was carried out using a population of CD138-negative cells sorted from bone marrow. The receptor was isolated from a donor over 35 with multiple myeloma. J is TRBJ2-1 and V is TRBV9, with TRBD1 matching 7 bases. DNA of the CDR3: TGTGCCAGCAGCGCCACCGGGACAGACTACAATGAGCAGTTCTTC. Protein product: CASSATGTDYNEQFF.